One and the same sample provided the 13 T cell receptor beta chains below, sequenced in a study of CD8+CD57+ T cells in acquired aplastic anemia. Genomic DNA, the template, was used for profiling of the TCR beta VDJ and CDR3. TCRdb itself ran the reads through MiXCR, one entry per CDR3 protein. The table records approximately 250,000 distinct CDR3 sequences, approximately 82% of them present only once. The authors sequenced patients whose flow cytometry had shown CD8+CD57+ cell expansion. Sequencing was done on a sample of sorted CD4+, CD8+, or CD8+CD57+ T cells (not recorded which) from PBMCs. The receptors derive from a human donor with aplastic anemia.

For this clonotype: One junction end disagrees with the germline gene, perhaps due to a read error. This chain links TRBV2 with TRBJ2-3, with a tentative D call TRBD2 (7 bases). Germline lookup yields CDR1 SNHLY and CDR2 FYNNEI. The CDR3 sequence is 14 residues long. The CDR3 coding sequence is TGTGCCAGCAGTTTGGTGGGGGGGCCGAACACGCAAGCTTTC. It codes for CASSLVGGPNTQAF.

Comments on this clonotype: One junction end does not reproduce the germline sequence, and a read error may be involved. The V call is TRBV7-9, the J call TRBJ2-5; tentatively, D is TRBD1 (5 bases). The CDR3 covers 14 residues. The germline V gene has CDR1 SEHNR and CDR2 FQNEAQ (reference sequence). CDR3 protein: CASSPPATDTHHFF. CDR3 DNA sequence: TGTGCCAGCAGCCCCCCCGCGACAGATACGCACCATTTTTTC.

This clonotype was counted only a few times. The rearrangement joins TRBV10-2 to TRBJ1-2, with D unclear. Between the trimmed V and J ends, which lost 6 bases and 0 bases, there was a span of 11 bases. Germline V CDR1 and CDR2: WSHSY, SAAADI. The CDR3 extends over 14 amino acids. CDR3 nucleotides: TGCGCCAGCAGCGAAAAGGTAGCTAACTATGGCTACACCTTC. Amino acids: CASSEKVANYGYTF.

In this sample, this clonotype turned up once. The J gene is TRBJ2-3, the V gene TRBV7-8, with D perhaps given as TRBD1 or TRBD2 (6 bases each). V was cut by 6 bases and J by 14 bases, with 21 bases left in between. Per germline, CDR1 SGHVS and CDR2 FQNEAQ. The CDR3 runs to 13 residues. CDR3 sequence reads: CASRFGGAAAPYF. CDR3 DNA sequence: TGTGCCAGCAGGTTCGGGGGCGCTGCTGCGCCGTATTTT.

The chain joins TRBV11-2 to TRBJ2-1; maybe TRBD2 (7 bases). There are 16 residues in the CDR3. Germline V lookup: CDR1 SGHAT, CDR2 FQNNGV. The V and J ends lost 4 bases and 8 bases respectively, with 21 bases between them. As DNA, the CDR3 is TGTGCCAGCAGCTGGGAAAGAAGGGGGGGGAGCGATGAGCAGTTCTTC. This sequence encodes CASSWERRGGSDEQFF.

Regarding this clonotype: The limits of the CDR3 on the DNA are not certain, so only TCRdb's listed CDR3 is given. The V call is TRBV7-9, the J call TRBJ2-7; TRBD1, the table's D call, lacks a check against the DNA. The germline CDR1 and CDR2 sequences are SEHNR and FQNEAQ (reference sequence). The CDR3 length equals 19 residues, ends included. This CDR3 is CASSLVPGELFFGLGTQYF.

The genes are TRBV6-2 or TRBV6-3 and TRBJ2-2; 10 bases agree with TRBD2. The V gene's germline CDR1 is MNHEY and CDR2 SVGEGT. The CDR3 is 15 residues long. V dropped 0 bases and J dropped 6; count of bases not matched to a gene: 1. CDR3: CASSYSGLAPGELFF. The DNA of the CDR3 is TGTGCCAGCAGTTACTCGGGACTAGCGCCCGGGGAGCTGTTTTTT.

This clonotype was picked up a small number of times. The chain joins TRBV29-1 to TRBJ2-3; TRBD1 agrees at 7 bases. Germline V gene lookup returns CDR1 SQVTM and CDR2 ANQGSEA. The CDR3 extends over 13 amino acids. V lost 5 bases, J lost 5 bases, and 7 bases stayed unmatched. This chain's CDR3 is CSVSRGQGDTQYF. The CDR3, as DNA: TGCAGCGTTTCTAGGGGGCAGGGAGATACGCAGTATTTT.

The chain couples TRBV7-9 to TRBJ1-2, with unresolved D. CDR1 and CDR2 (germline): SEHNR, FQNEAQ (reference sequence). V shed 1 base and J shed 12 bases, with 21 bases lying between them. This CDR3 has 15 amino acids. The CDR3 sequence is CASSLGPGSKFFDTF. The CDR3, as DNA: TGTGCCAGCAGCTTAGGACCGGGCTCGAAGTTTTTTGACACCTTC.

This clonotype came up many times. V and J are TRBV11-3 and TRBJ2-6; a possible D gene is TRBD1 (5 bases). The CDR3 sequence is 16 residues long. V shed 0 bases and J shed 4 bases, with 10 bases lying between them. From germline, CDR1 is SGHNT and CDR2 YENEEA. The CDR3 DNA follows: TGTGCCAGCAGCTTAGATCTGACAGACGGGGCCAACGTCCTGACTTTC. As protein: CASSLDLTDGANVLTF.

As regards this clonotype: This CDR3 is missing its conserved last phenylalanine or tryptophan, likely due to a read error. It is unclear where the CDR3 begins or ends on the DNA, so no DNA is shown, and the CDR3 is as TCRdb lists it. This chain connects TRBV7-8 to TRBJ2-3; the D call of TRBD1 is as the table states it, not checked on the DNA. Germline V gives CDR1 SGHVS, CDR2 FQNEAQ. The CDR3 numbers 13 amino acids, ends counted. CDR3 in amino acids: CASGLGGGDDPYY.

This clonotype was observed a single time. The final CDR3 position lacks the conserved phenylalanine or tryptophan, pointing to a likely read error. Because the CDR3's place on the DNA is in doubt, the DNA is left out and the CDR3 is given as listed by TCRdb. The chain is built from TRBV7-8 and TRBJ2-3; the table names TRBD2, a call not compared with the DNA. Ends included, the CDR3 has 13 residues. Per the germline V gene, CDR1 is SGHVS and CDR2 is FQNEAQ. CDR3 in amino acids: CASSVAGGHNTQY.

V is TRBV7-8 and J is TRBJ2-2; 7 bases align to TRBD1. Per the germline V gene, CDR1 is SGHVS and CDR2 is FQNEAQ. The CDR3 runs 16 residues. V shed 3 bases and J 14 bases; nucleotides not matched to a gene: 18. CDR3 sequence: CASSFHPDGTALSLFF. In DNA form, the CDR3 reads TGTGCCAGCAGCTTTCATCCAGACGGGACAGCCCTTTCCCTGTTTTTT.